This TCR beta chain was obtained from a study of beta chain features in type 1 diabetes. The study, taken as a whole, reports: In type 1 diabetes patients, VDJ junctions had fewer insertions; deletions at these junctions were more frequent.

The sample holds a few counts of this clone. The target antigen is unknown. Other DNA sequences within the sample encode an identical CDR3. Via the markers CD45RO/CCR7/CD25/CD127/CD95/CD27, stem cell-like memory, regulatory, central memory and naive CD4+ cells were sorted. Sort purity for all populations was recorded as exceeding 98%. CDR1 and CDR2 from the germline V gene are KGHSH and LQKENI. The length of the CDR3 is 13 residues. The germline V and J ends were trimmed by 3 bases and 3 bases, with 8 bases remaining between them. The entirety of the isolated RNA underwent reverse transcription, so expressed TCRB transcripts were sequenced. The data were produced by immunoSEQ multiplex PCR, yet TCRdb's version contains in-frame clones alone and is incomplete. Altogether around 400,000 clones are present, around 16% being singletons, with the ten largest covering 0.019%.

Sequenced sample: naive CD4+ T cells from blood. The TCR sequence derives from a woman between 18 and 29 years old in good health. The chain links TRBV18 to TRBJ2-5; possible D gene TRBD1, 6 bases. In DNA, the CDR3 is TGTGCCAGCTCACCCGGACAGAAAGAGACCCAGTACTTC. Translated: CASSPGQKETQYF.